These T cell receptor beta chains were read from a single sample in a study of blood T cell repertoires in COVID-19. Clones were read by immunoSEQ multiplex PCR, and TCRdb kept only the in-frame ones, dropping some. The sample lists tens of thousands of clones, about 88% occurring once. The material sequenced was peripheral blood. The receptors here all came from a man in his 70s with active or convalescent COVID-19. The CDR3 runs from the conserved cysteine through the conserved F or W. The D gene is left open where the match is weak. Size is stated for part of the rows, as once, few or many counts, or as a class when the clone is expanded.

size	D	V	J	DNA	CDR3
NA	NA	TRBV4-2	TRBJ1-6	TGTGCCAGCAGCCAAGATCCGGGGGGCGGGAATTCACCCCTCCACTTT	CASSQDPGGGNSPLHF
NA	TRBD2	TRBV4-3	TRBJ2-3	TGCGCCAGCAGCCAAATTCTAGCGGGGGGGCATGGTACGCAGTATTTT	CASSQILAGGHGTQYF
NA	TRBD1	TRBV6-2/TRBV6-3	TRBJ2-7	TGTGCCAGCAGTTACGGGGACAGGGGTCTCTACGAGCAGTACTTC	CASSYGDRGLYEQYF
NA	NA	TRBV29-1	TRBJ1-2	TGCAGCGCCCTCGGACAGAGCTATGGCTACACCTTC	CSALGQSYGYTF
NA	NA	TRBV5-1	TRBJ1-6	TGCGCCAGCAGCTTGGGCCCTATCAGGGTCGATAATTCACCCCTCCACTTT	CASSLGPIRVDNSPLHF
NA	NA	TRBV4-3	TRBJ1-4	TGCGCCAGCAGCCAACGACAGAGGCAAAATGAAAAACTGTTTTTT	CASSQRQRQNEKLFF
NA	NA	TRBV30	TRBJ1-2	TGTGCCTGGAGTCAGGGTATTAACTATGGCTACACCTTC	CAWSQGINYGYTF
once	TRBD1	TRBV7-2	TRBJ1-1	TGTGCCAGCAGCTTAGTTGCAGGGGGCTACACTGAAGCTTTCTTT	CASSLVAGGYTEAFF
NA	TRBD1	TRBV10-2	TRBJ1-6	TGCGCCAGCAGTGGGGCGGGACAGGGGTCCAAACCCCTCCACTTT	CASSGAGQGSKPLHF
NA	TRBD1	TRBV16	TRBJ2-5	TGTGCCAGCAGTCGGACAGGGCAAGAGACCCAGTACTTC	CASSRTGQETQYF